Listed below are T cell receptor beta chains from one sample, sequenced in a study of cytomegalovirus exposure and HLA in healthy donors. Repertoires were generated with immunoSEQ multiplex PCR, while TCRdb's copy carries only in-frame clones and drops some. Its table lists just over 80,000 clones. Sequenced sample: PBMCs. These receptors all come from a woman in her thirties in good health and CMV-seronegative. Both conserved end residues are part of each CDR3. Fields, in order: CDR3 length, V gene, CDR3 protein.

16 | TRBV18 | CASSPLKGQGPYEQYF
18 | TRBV12-5 | CASGLGLAGATNTGELFF
14 | TRBV5-1 | CASSLGSRADEQYF
14 | TRBV5-4 | CASSLSGQTYEQYF
14 | TRBV7-9 | CASSSGQERNEQYF
14 | TRBV7-9 | CASRIAGGPYGYTF
16 | TRBV19 | CASSIGLAGTEETQYF
14 | TRBV28 | CASSSGTVPYEQYF
16 | TRBV29-1 | CSVVGGRMGATDTQYF
13 | TRBV25-1 | CASSPYPYNEQFF
15 | TRBV18 | CASSLLDRLVTEAFF
12 | TRBV2 | CASSPVADTQYF
16 | TRBV4-1 | CASSQAGQGIGNTIYF
14 | TRBV5-6 | CASSFGTGDTEQFF
13 | TRBV6-6 | CASGGTGAYEQYF
15 | TRBV7-2 | CASSPMTEMNTEAFF
14 | TRBV19 | CASSLGQSYNEQFF
13 | TRBV2 | CASRGQGATEAFF
14 | TRBV18 | CASSPPIAANEQFF
16 | TRBV19 | CASRDSGTGPLGELFF
14 | TRBV5-6 | CASSLAGTAYGYTF
14 | TRBV19 | CASSPNRGLSEAFF
15 | TRBV30 | CAWSYATGGNTEAFF
14 | TRBV25-1 | CASSEGDTNTEAFF
13 | TRBV5-1 | CASSLSAGGGYTF
14 | TRBV7-9 | CASSPQGMINGYTF
12 | TRBV28 | CASSPGVETQYF
14 | TRBV19 | CASSRTVESYEQYF
14 | TRBV19 | CASSGGQGTSPLHF
13 | TRBV5-1 | CASSHLSGDEQFF
12 | TRBV5-6 | CASSLTGGEQYF
15 | TRBV4-2 | CASSHAQGFGDGYTF
14 | TRBV5-4 | CASATGGTNYGYTF
14 | TRBV5-1 | CASSQGHSQETQYF
13 | TRBV18 | CASSPWSDQPQHF
13 | TRBV30 | CAWSKQGLGEQYF
14 | TRBV4-1 | CASSRALEDEKLFF
17 | TRBV2 | CASSFRSSRQGAYEQYF
14 | TRBV4-3 | CASSQSRGQYEQYF
16 | TRBV19 | CASSITGGISIYGYTF
15 | TRBV9 | CASSAPGGATDTQYF
15 | TRBV4-2 | CASSRASGVEDTQYF
14 | TRBV7-2 | CASSQTRGPYEQYF
14 | TRBV6-5 | CASSYWGGGTEAFF
15 | TRBV7-9 | CASSLGTAGANVLTF
16 | TRBV18 | CASSFKRGPNTGELFF
13 | TRBV5-1 | CASSRPGENIQYF
14 | TRBV6-5 | CASRGGGGNSPLHF
11 | TRBV30 | CAWSPGLEQYF
14 | TRBV18 | CASSPTQNTGELFF
16 | TRBV6-1 | CASSDDRAYSNQPQHF